The entry below gives a single TCR beta chain sequence along with its context. The entry originates in a study of blood T cell repertoires in COVID-19. Trimming took 5 bases from V and 5 from J; bases not matched to a gene: 11. The CDR3 consists of 15 residues. Germline CDR1 and CDR2: SGHTA and FQGNSA. Assay used: immunoSEQ multiplex PCR; TCRdb lists only in-frame clones, some missing. The data hold about 59,000 clones, with over 75% observed a single time. V is TRBV7-2 and J is TRBJ2-5; 7 positions agree with TRBD1. This TCR was sampled from a man in his 60s with acute or convalescent COVID-19. The sequenced material came from peripheral blood. The CDR3 loop is CASSPPNRGTETQYF. The CDR3 DNA sequence: TGTGCCAGCAGCCCCCCGAACAGGGGAACGGAGACCCAGTACTTC.